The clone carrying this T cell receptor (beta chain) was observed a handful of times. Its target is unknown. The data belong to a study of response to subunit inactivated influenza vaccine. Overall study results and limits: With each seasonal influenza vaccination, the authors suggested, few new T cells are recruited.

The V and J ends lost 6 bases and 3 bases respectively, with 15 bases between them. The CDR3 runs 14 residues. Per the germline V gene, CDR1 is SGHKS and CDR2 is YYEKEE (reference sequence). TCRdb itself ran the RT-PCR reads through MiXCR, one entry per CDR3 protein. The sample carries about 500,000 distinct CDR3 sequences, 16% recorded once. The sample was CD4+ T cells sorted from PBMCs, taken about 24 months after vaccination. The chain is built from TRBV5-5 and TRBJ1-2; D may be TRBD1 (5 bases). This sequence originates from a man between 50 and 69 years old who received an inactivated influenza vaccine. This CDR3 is CASTRGGAHYGYTF. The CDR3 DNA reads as TGTGCCAGCACCAGAGGTGGGGCCCACTATGGCTACACCTTC.